One and the same sample provided the 31 T cell receptor beta chains below, sequenced in a study of shared clonotypes between healthy human individuals. CD45RO negativity and positive selection for CCR7 defined naive CD8 cells, a population that excluded terminally differentiated effector memory CD45RA+ cells. The method was immunoSEQ multiplex PCR; TCRdb's version includes in-frame clones alone and lacks a portion of them. The sample shows about 2.2 million clones, 90% to 95% of them seen only once. Sequenced: naive CD8+ T cells from PBMCs. The origin of the receptors is a man aged 18 to 35 in good health. Some clones in this sample may be carry-over from other donors' samples.

This chain joins TRBV27 and TRBJ2-1, with D possibly being TRBD1 or TRBD2 (6 bases each). This CDR3 comprises 15 residues. The germline V and J ends were trimmed by 7 bases and 2 bases, with 15 bases remaining between them. CDR1 and CDR2 (germline): MNHEY, SMNVEV (reference sequence). The CDR3 DNA sequence: TGTGCCAGCAACATTCTGGGGGGCACCTACAATGAGCAGTTCTTC. Translating gives CASNILGGTYNEQFF.

This chain uses TRBV6-6 with TRBJ2-3, with D possibly matching TRBD2 (5 bases). Germline CDR1 is MNHNY and CDR2 is SVGAGI (reference sequence). Trimming cost V 3 bases and J 2 bases, with 12 bases left between them. The CDR3 length is 15 residues. CDR3 nucleotides: TGTGCCAGCAGTTATTGGGCGGGTGACACAGATACGCAGTATTTT. Amino acid sequence: CASSYWAGDTDTQYF.

The DNA of the CDR3 is TGTGCCAGTAGTATTGTCAGGGTGAACACCGGGGAGCTGTTTTTT. Translated, it gives CASSIVRVNTGELFF. V usage is TRBV19 and J usage is TRBJ2-2, with a tentative D call TRBD1 (5 bases). The length of the CDR3 is 15 residues. In germline, CDR1 is LNHDA, CDR2 SQIVND (reference sequence). The V end lost 3 bases, the J end lost 1 base, and 9 bases lay between the germline ends.

The rearrangement links TRBV7-9 to TRBJ2-1; 11 positions match TRBD2. Germline-derived CDR1 and CDR2 are SEHNR and FQNEAQ (reference sequence). This CDR3 region has 13 residues. After removal of 4 bases from V and 10 bases from J, the junction contained 3 bases not matched to a gene. This chain's CDR3 is CASSSSGGYEQFF. The CDR3 nucleotides are TGTGCCAGCAGCTCTAGCGGGGGGTACGAGCAGTTCTTC.

The count of this clone is one. V gene TRBV4-1 combines with J gene TRBJ2-5; TRBD1 matches at 7 bases. The DNA end is a closer match to TRBJ2-7, so the J assignment may be wrong. This CDR3 comprises 19 residues. Looked up from germline, CDR1 is MGHRA and CDR2 is YSYEKL. CDR3 nucleotide sequence: TGCGCCAGCAGCCAATTCGGTCCGGACAGGATCTCATCAGCCTACGAGCAGTACTTC. It specifies CASSQFGPDRISSAYEQYF.

This clone occurred a few times. The chain employs TRBV7-9 and TRBJ1-1, with D possibly matching TRBD1 (5 bases). This CDR3 has 13 residues. The V and J ends lost 5 bases and 5 bases respectively, with 12 bases between them. The germline gives CDR1 SEHNR, CDR2 FQNEAQ (reference sequence). The chain's CDR3 is CASSTQGDTEAFF. The CDR3 nucleotides read TGTGCCAGCAGCACCCAAGGGGATACTGAAGCTTTCTTT.

The chain uses TRBV9 and TRBJ2-5, with TRBD2 identical over 9 bases. Germline CDR1 and CDR2: SGDLS and YYNGEE. The ends lost 2 bases at V and 1 base at J; junction bases unmatched: 6. CDR3 length: 16 residues. CDR3 sequence (DNA): TGTGCCAGCAGCGTGACTAGCGGACCAGGCCAAGAGACCCAGTACTTC. Translation: CASSVTSGPGQETQYF.

This chain links TRBV11-2 with TRBJ2-1, with TRBD2 identical over 12 bases. This CDR3 contains 17 residues. Germline CDR1 reads SGHAT; CDR2 reads FQNNGV. V was clipped by 5 bases and J by 5 bases; unmatched bases: 10. The CDR3 region is CASSQLKGLAGHNEQFF. CDR3 DNA sequence: TGTGCCAGCAGCCAACTTAAGGGACTAGCGGGCCACAATGAGCAGTTCTTC.

The V gene is TRBV7-8, the J gene TRBJ1-3; no reliable D call. V shed 5 bases and J shed 2 bases, with 10 bases lying between them. The V gene's germline CDR1 is SGHVS and CDR2 FQNEAQ. The CDR3 totals 14 residues. In nucleotides, the CDR3 is TGTGCCAGCAGCGCGAGAGGGCCTGGAAACACCATATATTTT. Protein sequence: CASSARGPGNTIYF.

This sequence joins TRBV7-2 and TRBJ2-5; a possible D gene is TRBD1 (6 bases). The CDR3 is made up of 14 amino acids. The germline gives CDR1 SGHTA, CDR2 FQGNSA. Trimming removed 5 bases from V and 1 base from J, with 11 bases in between. Here the CDR3 reads CASSTRTAQETQYF. CDR3 DNA sequence: TGTGCCAGCAGCACCCGGACAGCCCAAGAGACCCAGTACTTC.

The chain uses TRBV19 and TRBJ2-3; D uncertain. The CDR3 loop spans 13 amino acids. Germline CDR1 is LNHDA and CDR2 is SQIVND (reference sequence). V shed 5 bases and J shed 1 base, with 7 bases lying between them. The CDR3 sequence: CASSLFGTDTQYF. CDR3 DNA sequence: TGTGCCAGTAGTTTATTCGGCACAGATACGCAGTATTTT.

The chain links TRBV11-2 to TRBJ2-7; D not resolved. V gave up 1 base and J gave up 3 bases, with 13 bases separating them. The CDR3 spans 15 residues. Germline values: CDR1 SGHAT, CDR2 FQNNGV. The CDR3 region is CASSLVGTDNYEQYF. The CDR3 DNA is TGTGCCAGCAGCTTAGTGGGAACAGATAACTACGAGCAGTACTTC.

The chain employs TRBV5-1 and TRBJ2-3; D is unclear. V lost 2 bases and J 3 bases, leaving 7 bases between the germline ends. The CDR3 contains 13 residues. CDR1 is SGHRS and CDR2 is YFSETQ in the germline V gene. The CDR3 sequence: CASSLASTDTQYF. The CDR3, as DNA: TGCGCCAGCAGCTTAGCGAGTACAGATACGCAGTATTTT.

The chain employs TRBV6-6 and TRBJ1-1; the match to TRBD1 covers 9 bases. CDR3 length: 15 residues. In germline, CDR1 is MNHNY, CDR2 SVGAGI (reference sequence). Losses at the gene ends were 8 bases for V and 1 base for J; bases not matched to a gene: 8. This CDR3 is CASGETGGWNTEAFF. In nucleotides, the CDR3 is TGTGCCAGCGGGGAGACAGGGGGTTGGAACACTGAAGCTTTCTTT.

For the CDR3, the DNA is TGTGCCAGCAGCCCCGGGGGCAACTATGGCTACACCTTC. Translated: CASSPGGNYGYTF. V and J are TRBV5-4 and TRBJ1-2; TRBD1 might be the D (6 bases). V lost 4 bases to trimming and J lost 2 bases, with 9 bases between them. This CDR3 comprises 13 residues. CDR1 and CDR2 from the germline V gene are SGHNT and YYREEE (reference sequence).

The rearrangement joins TRBV11-2 to TRBJ2-2; possibly TRBD2 for D (5 bases). The V end lost 8 bases, the J end lost 8 bases, and 18 bases lay between the germline ends. In germline, CDR1 is SGHAT, CDR2 FQNNGV. The CDR3 has 14 amino acids. The CDR3 nucleotides read TGTGCCAGCCCTAAAGCGGAAGGGAAGGGGGAGCTGTTTTTT. Translated, it gives CASPKAEGKGELFF.

This chain joins TRBV19 and TRBJ1-5; D is uncertain. The CDR3 extends over 14 amino acids. Per the germline V gene, CDR1 is LNHDA and CDR2 is SQIVND (reference sequence). V was trimmed by 4 bases and J by 0 bases, leaving 7 bases between them. Here the CDR3 DNA reads TGTGCCAGTAGTAAGGCAGATAGCAATCAGCCCCAGCATTTT. Translating it yields CASSKADSNQPQHF. The whole variable domain, filled in from reference TRBV19 and TRBJ1-5, reads DGGITQSPKYLFRKEGQNVTLSCEQNLNHDAMYWYRQDPGQGLRLIYYSQIVNDFQKGDIAEGYSVSREKKESFPLTVTSAQKNPTAFYLCASSKADSNQPQHFGDGTRLSIL.

Turning to this clone: Other nucleotide sequences in the sample specify the same CDR3. The rearrangement links TRBV27 to TRBJ2-7; 9 bases fit TRBD1. Trimming at V came to 5 bases and at J to 1 base, leaving 3 bases not matched to a gene. This CDR3 has 14 amino acids. CDR1 is MNHEY and CDR2 is SMNVEV in the germline V gene (reference sequence). DNA of the CDR3: TGTGCCAGCAGTCAGGGGACAGGGTCCTACGAGCAGTACTTC. The encoded protein is CASSQGTGSYEQYF.

The genes are TRBV15 and TRBJ2-1; 9 positions agree with TRBD1. Losses at the gene ends were 0 bases for V and 6 bases for J; bases not matched to a gene: 9. CDR3 size: 17 residues. CDR1 LNHNV and CDR2 YYDKDF come from the germline V gene (reference sequence). CDR3 DNA: TGTGCCACCAGCAGAGATCGCAGGACAGGGGCCTGCAATGAGCAGTTCTTC. Amino acids: CATSRDRRTGACNEQFF.

The chain links TRBV27 to TRBJ2-7; D gene unclear. In germline, CDR1 is MNHEY, CDR2 SMNVEV (reference sequence). V was cut by 3 bases and J by 6 bases, with 12 bases left in between. The CDR3 totals 13 residues. The CDR3 DNA is TGTGCCAGCAGTTTCGTCCCACCAGGCGAGCAGTACTTC. It specifies CASSFVPPGEQYF.

The CDR3 nucleotides read TGTGCCAGCAGTTTATCAGCGACAGGGACCTACGAGCAGTACTTC. It translates to CASSLSATGTYEQYF. The J gene is TRBJ2-7, the V gene TRBV27; 7 positions agree with TRBD1. This CDR3 region has 15 residues. CDR1 is MNHEY, CDR2 SMNVEV, per germline (reference sequence). V trimming: 0 bases; J trimming: 2 bases; junction bases outside the gene matches: 4.

This clone was detected once. The chain uses TRBV28 and TRBJ2-5; D might be TRBD1 (6 bases). V shed 8 bases and J shed 4 bases, with 17 bases lying between them. Germline V gives CDR1 MDHEN, CDR2 SYDVKM. This CDR3 region has 14 residues. CDR3 DNA sequence: TGTGCCAGCCGTACGATCCAGGGGAGAGAGACCCAGTACTTC. Translated: CASRTIQGRETQYF.

The V call is TRBV7-9, the J call TRBJ2-7; D not resolved. Trimming left V 5 bases short and J 3 bases short, with 11 bases between. The CDR3 runs 13 residues. Germline CDR1 and CDR2: SEHNR and FQNEAQ (reference sequence). CDR3 DNA: TGTGCCAGCAGCCCCTCAGAGAACTACGAGCAGTACTTC. This sequence encodes CASSPSENYEQYF.

The rearrangement uses TRBV15 and TRBJ2-1; 10 bases agree with TRBD2. V lost 3 bases and J lost 0; bases outside the gene matches: 2. The germline V gene encodes CDR1 LNHNV and CDR2 YYDKDF (reference sequence). The CDR3 sequence is 16 residues long. The CDR3 sequence is CATSSSGRSSYNEQFF. In nucleotides, the CDR3 is TGTGCCACCAGCAGTAGCGGGAGGAGCTCCTACAATGAGCAGTTCTTC.

The rearrangement joins TRBV27 to TRBJ1-1; no firm D call. CDR1 is MNHEY, CDR2 SMNVEV, per germline (reference sequence). The CDR3 totals 13 residues. Trimming took 8 bases from V and 1 from J, leaving 11 bases between them. The CDR3 is CASGIGANTEAFF. Here the CDR3 DNA reads TGTGCCAGCGGGATCGGCGCGAACACTGAAGCTTTCTTT.

The chain recombines TRBV7-2 with TRBJ1-2, with D uncertain. In germline, CDR1 is SGHTA, CDR2 FQGNSA. V lost 2 bases to trimming and J lost 2 bases, with 3 bases between them. The CDR3 sequence is 12 residues long. The DNA for the CDR3 is TGTGCCAGCAGCTTACTAAACTATGGCTACACCTTC. Protein sequence: CASSLLNYGYTF. The full variable domain, with the rest looked up from reference TRBV7-2 and TRBJ1-2, is GAGVSQSPSNKVTEKGKDVELRCDPISGHTALYWYRQSLGQGLEFLIYFQGNSAPDKSGLPSDRFSAERTGGSVSTLTIQRTQQEDSAVYLCASSLLNYGYTFGSGTRLTVV.

V and J are TRBV6-5 and TRBJ2-7; TRBD2 might be the D (5 bases). Trimming pared 0 bases from V and 0 bases from J, leaving 12 bases between. Germline values: CDR1 MNHEY, CDR2 SVGAGI. The CDR3 is made up of 16 amino acids. The CDR3 here is CASSYSRTGSSYEQYF. For the CDR3, the DNA is TGTGCCAGCAGTTACTCGAGGACTGGGAGCTCCTACGAGCAGTACTTC.

The rearrangement joins TRBV21-1 to TRBJ2-7; TRBD2, the table's D call, lacks a check against the DNA. TRBV21-1 corresponds to a pseudogene. This CDR3 is 17 amino acids long. This CDR3 is CASSTRLGARVSYEQYF. CDR3 DNA sequence: TGTGCCAGCAGCACAAGACTAGGAGCCAGGGTCTCCTACGAGCAGTACTTC.

The chain has TRBV11-2 and TRBJ2-1; the D gene is possibly TRBD2 (6 bases). V lost 1 base, J lost 8 bases, and 9 bases lay in between. The CDR3 spans 13 residues. CDR1 and CDR2 (germline): SGHAT, FQNNGV. CDR3 coding DNA: TGTGCCAGCAGCTTAGTGGGAGGCTATGAGCAGTTCTTC. It encodes CASSLVGGYEQFF. The full variable domain, rest sourced from reference TRBV11-2 and TRBJ2-1, is EAGVAQSPRYKIIEKRQSVAFWCNPISGHATLYWYQQILGQGPKLLIQFQNNGVVDDSQLPKDRFSAERLKGVDSTLKIQPAKLEDSAVYLCASSLVGGYEQFFGPGTRLTVL.

The chain has TRBV5-1 and TRBJ2-1; 9 bases agree with TRBD2. The junction had 5 bases not matched to a gene; V was cut back by 0 bases and J by 10 bases. This CDR3 spans 14 amino acids. The germline CDR1 and CDR2 sequences are SGHRS and YFSETQ. Written as DNA, the CDR3 is TGCGCCAGCAGCTTGGTAGCTAGCGGGGAAGAGCAGTTCTTC. The encoded protein is CASSLVASGEEQFF.

V is TRBV7-3 and J is TRBJ2-3, with TRBD2 matching 9 bases. Looked up from germline, CDR1 is SGHTA and CDR2 is FQGTGA. Trimming removed 5 bases from V and 6 bases from J; junction bases left unmatched: 15. The CDR3 length is 17 residues. CDR3 residues: CASSPLALAGGPDTQYF. The CDR3, as DNA: TGTGCCAGCAGCCCCCTGGCGCTGGCGGGAGGGCCCGATACGCAGTATTTT.